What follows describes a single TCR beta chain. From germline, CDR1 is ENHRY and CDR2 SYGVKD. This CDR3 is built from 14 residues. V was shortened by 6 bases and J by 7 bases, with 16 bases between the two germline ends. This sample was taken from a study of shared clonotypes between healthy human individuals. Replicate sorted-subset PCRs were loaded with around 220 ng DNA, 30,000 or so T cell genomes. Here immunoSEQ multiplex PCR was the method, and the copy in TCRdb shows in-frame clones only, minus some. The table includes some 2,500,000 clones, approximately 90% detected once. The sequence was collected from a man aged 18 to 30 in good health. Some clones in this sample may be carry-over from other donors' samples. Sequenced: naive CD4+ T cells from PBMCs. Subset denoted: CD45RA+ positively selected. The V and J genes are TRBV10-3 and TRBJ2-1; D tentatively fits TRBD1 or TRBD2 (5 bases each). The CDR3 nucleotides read TGTGCCATCAGCCCCCTGAGAGAGGGGAATGAGCAGTTCTTC. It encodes CAISPLREGNEQFF.